These T cell receptor beta chains were read from a single sample in a study of shared clonotypes between healthy human individuals. Using immunoSEQ multiplex PCR, the repertoire was profiled, and TCRdb retains in-frame clones only, with some absent. This table has fewer than 2.5 million clones, over 85% appearing once. Sequencing used naive CD4+ T cells from PBMCs. Every receptor here comes from a man aged 18-30 years in good health. Some clones in this sample may be carry-over from other donors' samples. CDR3s include the opening cysteine and the closing phenylalanine or tryptophan. A D gene is named only where the DNA matches it firmly. Size is omitted from some rows. Given values are once, few, many or a class for expanded clones.

d_call | j_call | v_call | clone_size | cdr3_nt | cdr3_aa
NA | TRBJ1-6 | TRBV2 | NA | TGTGCCAGCACGGACAGTCGTTCGACACCCCTCCACTTT | CASTDSRSTPLHF
NA | TRBJ1-4 | TRBV5-1 | once | TGCGCCAGCAGCTACAGGAGTCCCCACCCAACTAATGAAAAACTGTTTTTT | CASSYRSPHPTNEKLFF
NA | TRBJ1-5 | TRBV29-1 | NA | TGCACCGTTAAAAGGGGGGGGCCCGGGCAGCCCCAGCATTTT | CTVKRGGPGQPQHF
NA | TRBJ2-3 | TRBV12-5 | NA | TGTGCTAGTGGTTTGGTAGCGCTTGGTACGCAGTATTTT | CASGLVALGTQYF
NA | TRBJ2-1 | TRBV6-1 | once | TGTGCCAGCTTAGCGCAGTCCTACAATGAGCAGTTCTTC | CASLAQSYNEQFF
NA | TRBJ2-6 | TRBV19 | NA | TGTGCCAGTAGTGTGGGGGCTGGGGCCAACGTCCTGACTTTC | CASSVGAGANVLTF
NA | TRBJ1-2 | TRBV10-3 | NA | TGTGCCATCACCCCGAGGGCAGGGGCGAGTGGCTACACCTTC | CAITPRAGASGYTF
NA | TRBJ2-5 | TRBV5-6 | once | TGTGCCAGCAGCTTGGCGGTGGGTTGGCAAGAGACCCAGTACTTC | CASSLAVGWQETQYF
NA | TRBJ1-5 | TRBV4-1 | NA | TGCGCCAGCAGCCAAGACTGGAGGGCCTCTTATCAGCCCCAGCATTTT | CASSQDWRASYQPQHF
NA | TRBJ1-1 | TRBV9 | NA | TGTGCCAGCAGCGTAGCAGGAGGGACCGTGAAAACTGAAGCTTTCTTT | CASSVAGGTVKTEAFF
NA | TRBJ2-1 | TRBV19 | NA | TGTGCCAGTAGTATAGATCTGTCCGGAGCCAATGAGCAGTTCTTC | CASSIDLSGANEQFF
NA | TRBJ2-7 | TRBV27 | NA | TGTGCCAGCAGTTTACAAGGCGGGGAGACCTACGAGCAGTACTTC | CASSLQGGETYEQYF
NA | TRBJ1-6 | TRBV25-1 | NA | TGTGCCAGCTCCAGAGGCAGGGGATTGTCACCCCTCCACTTT | CASSRGRGLSPLHF
NA | TRBJ2-7 | TRBV19 | NA | TGTGCCAGTAAGGGGGTCGGTCCTCCCTACGAGCAGTACTTC | CASKGVGPPYEQYF
NA | TRBJ1-1 | TRBV9 | few | TGTGCCAGCAGCCTCTTCACCGAGAGTGAAGCTTTCTTT | CASSLFTESEAFF